A selection of T cell receptor beta chains follows, all from one sample in a study of cytomegalovirus exposure and HLA in healthy donors. The protocol was immunoSEQ multiplex PCR, while the TCRdb copy is restricted to in-frame clones and leaves out a portion. The table records about 200,000 clones, roughly 88% of them present only once. The sequenced sample consisted of PBMCs. The receptors stem from a woman aged 18-29 years in good health and CMV-seronegative. CDR3s leave out the opening cysteine and the closing phenylalanine or tryptophan. A D gene is named only where the DNA matches it firmly.

j_call d_call v_call cdr3_aa
TRBJ1-2 NA TRBV4-1 ASTSTGITNYGYT
TRBJ2-1 TRBD2 TRBV5-4 ASSLAHSGRANEQF
TRBJ1-3 NA TRBV6-5 ASRVDTSGNTIY
TRBJ2-2 TRBD2 TRBV9 ASSASGLAGDYSGELF
TRBJ2-3 TRBD2 TRBV5-1 ASSFWTILAASTDTQY
TRBJ2-3 NA TRBV15 ATSRDVRAYTDTQY
TRBJ2-7 TRBD1 TRBV19 ASTPPRTGKKVDEQY
TRBJ2-1 TRBD2 TRBV7-3 ASSPAGTINEQF
TRBJ2-1 TRBD2 TRBV27 ASILPGLAGGRSSYNEQF
TRBJ1-1 NA TRBV19 ASSMEGQPNTEAF
TRBJ2-7 NA TRBV5-4 ASSLSRVHEQY
TRBJ2-1 NA TRBV19 ASSILGLSSYNEQF
TRBJ2-1 NA TRBV18 ASSPPFEGGNEQF
TRBJ2-1 TRBD1 TRBV7-9 ASSWTGMDEQF
TRBJ1-1 NA TRBV11-2 ASSFGQGLNTEAF
TRBJ1-2 TRBD1 TRBV4-2 ASSQETGGVYGYT
TRBJ1-1 NA TRBV6-1 ASRLSTEAF
TRBJ2-7 TRBD1 TRBV28 ASSLPGTGAFYEQY
TRBJ1-1 TRBD1 TRBV20-1 SARSGGAF
TRBJ1-1 NA TRBV12-5 ASGPGLEAF
TRBJ2-5 NA TRBV15 ATSRALGQGETQY
TRBJ1-6 NA TRBV7-9 ASSTSRVENSPLH
TRBJ1-2 NA TRBV6-5 ASSYSRGGSGYT
TRBJ1-2 TRBD1 TRBV5-4 ASSSPGGGPYGYT